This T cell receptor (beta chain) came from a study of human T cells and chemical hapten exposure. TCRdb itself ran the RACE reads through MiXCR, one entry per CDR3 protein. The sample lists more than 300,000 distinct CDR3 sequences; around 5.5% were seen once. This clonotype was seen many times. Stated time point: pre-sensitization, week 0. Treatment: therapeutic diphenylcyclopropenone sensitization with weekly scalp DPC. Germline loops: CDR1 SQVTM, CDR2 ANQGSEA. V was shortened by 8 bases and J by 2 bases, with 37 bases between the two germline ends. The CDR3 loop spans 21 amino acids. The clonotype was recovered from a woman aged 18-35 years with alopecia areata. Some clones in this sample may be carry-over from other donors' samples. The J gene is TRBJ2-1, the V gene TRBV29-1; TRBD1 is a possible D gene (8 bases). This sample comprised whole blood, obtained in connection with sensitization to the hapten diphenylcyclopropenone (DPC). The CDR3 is CSPERDRYENDGGVTYNEQFF. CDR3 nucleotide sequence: TGCAGCCCAGAGCGGGACAGGTATGAAAATGACGGCGGGGTAACCTACAATGAGCAGTTCTTC.